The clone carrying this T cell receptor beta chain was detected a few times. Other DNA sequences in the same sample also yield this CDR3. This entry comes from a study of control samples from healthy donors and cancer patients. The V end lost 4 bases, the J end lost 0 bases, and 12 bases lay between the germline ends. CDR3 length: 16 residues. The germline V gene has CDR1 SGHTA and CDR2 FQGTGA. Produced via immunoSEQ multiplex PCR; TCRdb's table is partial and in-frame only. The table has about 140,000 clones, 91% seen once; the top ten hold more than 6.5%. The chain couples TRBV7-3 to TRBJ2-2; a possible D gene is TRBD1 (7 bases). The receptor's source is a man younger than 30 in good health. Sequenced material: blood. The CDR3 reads CASSSSGGPNTGELFF. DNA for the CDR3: TGTGCCAGCAGCTCGTCAGGGGGGCCGAACACCGGGGAGCTGTTTTTT.